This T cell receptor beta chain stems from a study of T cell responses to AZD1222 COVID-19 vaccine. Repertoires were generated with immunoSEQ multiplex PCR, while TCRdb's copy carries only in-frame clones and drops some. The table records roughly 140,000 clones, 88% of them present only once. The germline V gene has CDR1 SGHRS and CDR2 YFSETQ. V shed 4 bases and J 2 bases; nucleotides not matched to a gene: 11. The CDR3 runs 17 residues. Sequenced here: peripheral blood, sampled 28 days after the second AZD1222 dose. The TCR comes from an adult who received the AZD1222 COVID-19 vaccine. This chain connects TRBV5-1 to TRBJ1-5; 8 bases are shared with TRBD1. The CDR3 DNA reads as TGCGCCAGCAGCCTCTCGCCCGCGGGACAGGGCAATCAGCCCCAGCATTTT. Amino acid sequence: CASSLSPAGQGNQPQHF. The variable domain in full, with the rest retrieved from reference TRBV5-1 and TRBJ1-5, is KAGVTQTPRYLIKTRGQQVTLSCSPISGHRSVSWYQQTPGQGLQFLFEYFSETQRNKGNFPGRFSGRQFSNSRSEMNVSTLELGDSALYLCASSLSPAGQGNQPQHFGDGTRLSIL.